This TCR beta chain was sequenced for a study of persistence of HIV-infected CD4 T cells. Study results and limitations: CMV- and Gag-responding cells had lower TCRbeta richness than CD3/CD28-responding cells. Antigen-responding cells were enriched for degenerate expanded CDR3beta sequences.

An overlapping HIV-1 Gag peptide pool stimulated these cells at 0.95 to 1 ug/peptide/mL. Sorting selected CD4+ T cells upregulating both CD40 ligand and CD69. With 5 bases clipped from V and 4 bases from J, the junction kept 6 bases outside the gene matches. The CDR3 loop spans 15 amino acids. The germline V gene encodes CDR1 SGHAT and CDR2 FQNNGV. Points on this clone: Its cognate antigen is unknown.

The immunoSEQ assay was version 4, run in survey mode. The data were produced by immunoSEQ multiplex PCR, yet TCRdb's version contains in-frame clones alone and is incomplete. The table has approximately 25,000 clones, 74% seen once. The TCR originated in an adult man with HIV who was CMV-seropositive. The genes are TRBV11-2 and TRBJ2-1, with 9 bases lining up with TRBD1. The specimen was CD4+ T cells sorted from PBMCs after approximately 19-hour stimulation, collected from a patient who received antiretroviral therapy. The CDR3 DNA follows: TGTGCCAGCAGCATCACCGGGACAGGGTACAATGAGCAGTTCTTC. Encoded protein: CASSITGTGYNEQFF.